The 32 T cell receptor beta chains below all came from one sample that was sequenced in a study of cytomegalovirus exposure and HLA in healthy donors. PCR used 60 Vbeta primers and 13 Jbeta primers. TCRdb's table, derived via immunoSEQ multiplex PCR, lists solely in-frame clones and lacks some. The repertoire holds about 150,000 clones, about 74% seen once, with approximately 4.3% in the top ten. The sequencing sample was made of PBMCs. The source of these receptors is a man between 18 and 29 years old in good health and CMV-seropositive.

This chain uses TRBV7-6 with TRBJ2-5; 11 positions match TRBD2. CDR3 length: 19 amino acids. J was trimmed by 1 base and V by 2 bases; bases with no gene match: 12. Germline CDR1 is SGHVS and CDR2 is FNYEAQ. The CDR3 bases are TGTGCCAGCAGCTTAACCGCCCTGGGACTAGCGGCCGCCCAAGAGACCCAGTACTTC. It translates to CASSLTALGLAAAQETQYF.

The chain carries TRBV4-3 and TRBJ2-5; a weak D match, TRBD2 (6 bases). Deletions cut 4 bases from V and 5 bases from J, with 17 bases between. This CDR3 has 15 residues. CDR1 is LGHNA and CDR2 is YSLEER in the germline V gene. This CDR3 reads CASSLLASVGETQYF. The CDR3 coding sequence is TGCGCCAGCAGCCTTCTAGCGTCCGTGGGGGAGACCCAGTACTTC.

CDR3 region: CASSERLAGGNTGELFF. CDR3 nucleotides: TGTGCCAGCAGTGAAAGGCTAGCGGGGGGAAACACCGGGGAGCTGTTTTTT. The rearrangement links TRBV2 to TRBJ2-2, with 11 bases matching TRBD2. J was trimmed by 2 bases and V by 2 bases; bases with no gene match: 4. Germline V gene sequence: CDR1 SNHLY, CDR2 FYNNEI. The CDR3 is made up of 17 amino acids.

V and J are TRBV5-1 and TRBJ2-3, with D possibly being TRBD1 (5 bases). Trimming took off 3 bases at V and 3 bases at J, with 14 bases between the two ends. CDR3 length: 15 amino acids. The germline V gene encodes CDR1 SGHRS and CDR2 YFSETQ. The CDR3 sequence is CASSWNLQGTDTQYF. CDR3 coding DNA: TGCGCCAGCAGCTGGAATCTTCAGGGAACAGATACGCAGTATTTT.

This clone was counted between two and nine times. The gene calls are TRBV6-1 and TRBJ2-7; 8 positions agree with TRBD1. This CDR3 has 18 amino acids. The J segment lost 3 bases and the V segment lost 2 bases, leaving 15 bases of the junction unmatched. Germline lookup yields CDR1 MNHNS and CDR2 SASEGT. In nucleotides, the CDR3 is TGTGCCAGCAGTGAAAAGGGTTGGCGGCAGGGGGCAGGCTACGAGCAGTACTTC. This gives the protein CASSEKGWRQGAGYEQYF.

V usage is TRBV6-5 and J usage is TRBJ2-7, with TRBD2 as a possible D gene (6 bases). Germline V gene sequence: CDR1 MNHEY, CDR2 SVGAGI. CDR3 size: 14 residues. V was pared by 6 bases and J by 6 bases, with 18 bases between. The chain's CDR3 is CASRRDTSSGEQYF. The CDR3 bases are TGTGCCAGCAGAAGAGATACTAGCTCCGGCGAGCAGTACTTC.

The gene calls are TRBV9 and TRBJ1-3; TRBD1 matches at 7 bases. Germline CDR1 SGDLS, CDR2 YYNGEE. V lost 3 bases and J lost 4; bases outside the gene matches: 7. The CDR3 is 15 residues long. The CDR3: CASSERQGVGNTIYF. CDR3 DNA sequence: TGTGCCAGCAGCGAGCGACAGGGAGTAGGAAACACCATATATTTT.

The chain employs TRBV28 and TRBJ2-7; 7 bases line up with TRBD1. V shed 6 bases and J 0 bases; nucleotides not matched to a gene: 11. The CDR3 sequence is 16 residues long. Germline CDR1 and CDR2: MDHEN and SYDVKM. The CDR3 DNA reads TGTGCCAGCAGGGTGGGAAGGGGACAGTTCTCCTACGAGCAGTACTTC. Residues: CASRVGRGQFSYEQYF.

This clone was observed a handful of times. The chain recombines TRBV6-1 with TRBJ1-5; D not resolved. The V and J ends lost 7 bases and 7 bases respectively, with 14 bases between them. In germline, CDR1 is MNHNS, CDR2 SASEGT. This CDR3 region has 13 residues. The CDR3 DNA is TGTGCCAGCACCATAACGGTCTACCAGCCCCAGCATTTT. This sequence encodes CASTITVYQPQHF.

This clone was seen more than once but under ten times. The V gene is TRBV29-1, the J gene TRBJ2-2; TRBD2 matches at 11 bases. Per the germline V gene, CDR1 is SQVTM and CDR2 is ANQGSEA. The CDR3 has 16 residues. V dropped 6 bases and J dropped 5; count of bases not matched to a gene: 11. CDR3 coding DNA: TGCAGCGTATATGGACTAGCGGGTTCGAGGACCGGGGAGCTGTTTTTT. Encoded protein: CSVYGLAGSRTGELFF.

The gene calls are TRBV15 and TRBJ1-4; 10 positions match TRBD1. V lost 6 bases, J lost 4 bases, and 5 bases stayed unmatched. The CDR3 is made up of 15 amino acids. Germline assignment: CDR1 LNHNV and CDR2 YYDKDF (reference sequence). The CDR3 is CATSGDRGLNEKLFF. Written as DNA, the CDR3 is TGTGCCACCAGTGGGGACAGGGGTCTTAATGAAAAACTGTTTTTT.

The chain links TRBV2 to TRBJ2-1, with 10 nucleotides matching TRBD1. The CDR3 totals 14 residues. V shed 6 bases, J shed 5 bases, and the junction held 4 bases outside the gene matches. The V gene's germline CDR1 is SNHLY and CDR2 FYNNEI. CDR3: CASRPGQGNNEQFF. The CDR3 region has the DNA TGTGCCAGCAGGCCGGGACAGGGGAACAATGAGCAGTTCTTC.

The chain uses TRBV19 and TRBJ1-2, with D maybe TRBD1 (5 bases). CDR1 LNHDA and CDR2 SQIVND come from the germline V gene (reference sequence). The CDR3 runs 14 residues. Trimming stripped 7 bases from V and 6 bases from J, with 18 bases between. CDR3 in amino acids: CASNPLLGLNGYTF. The CDR3, as DNA: TGTGCCAGTAACCCCCTTTTGGGGCTAAATGGCTACACCTTC.

The chain couples TRBV5-1 to TRBJ2-7, with TRBD1 matching 8 bases. The CDR3 is 14 residues long. The junction had 4 bases not matched to a gene; V was cut back by 2 bases and J by 3 bases. Germline V gene lookup returns CDR1 SGHRS and CDR2 YFSETQ. The CDR3 loop is CASSFTGGDYEQYF. The DNA for the CDR3 is TGCGCCAGCAGCTTCACAGGGGGAGACTACGAGCAGTACTTC.

In its sample, this clone was seen a few times. This sequence joins TRBV11-3 and TRBJ2-1; 9 bases fit TRBD1. Germline lookup yields CDR1 SGHNT and CDR2 YENEEA. V was pared by 5 bases and J by 1 base, with 3 bases of the junction left unmatched. CDR3 size: 15 residues. CDR3 amino acids: CASSRGQGSYNEQFF. Written as DNA, the CDR3 is TGTGCCAGCAGCCGAGGACAGGGGTCCTACAATGAGCAGTTCTTC.

The genes are TRBV5-4 and TRBJ2-1; the match to TRBD2 covers 10 bases. The V gene's germline CDR1 is SGHNT and CDR2 YYREEE (reference sequence). The CDR3 extends over 15 amino acids. The V and J ends lost 4 bases and 4 bases, in that order; junction bases with no gene match: 5. The CDR3 loop is CASSASGRVYNEQFF. CDR3 sequence (DNA): TGTGCCAGCAGCGCTAGCGGGAGAGTATACAATGAGCAGTTCTTC.

V and J are TRBV7-2 and TRBJ2-2, with 7 bases identical to TRBD1. The germline CDR1 and CDR2 sequences are SGHTA and FQGNSA. This CDR3 is 13 amino acids long. The J segment lost 5 bases and the V segment lost 5 bases, leaving 2 bases of the junction unmatched. This CDR3 reads CASSPQGTGELFF. In DNA form, the CDR3 reads TGTGCCAGCAGCCCACAGGGGACCGGGGAGCTGTTTTTT.

The rearrangement uses TRBV28 and TRBJ1-5; 7 nucleotides align to TRBD1. V was clipped by 6 bases and J by 4 bases; unmatched bases: 3. CDR1 and CDR2 (germline): MDHEN, SYDVKM. The CDR3 totals 13 residues. DNA for the CDR3: TGTGCCAGCAGCGACAGGGTTAATCAGCCCCAGCATTTT. It codes for CASSDRVNQPQHF.

This clone was found once. The CDR3 region is CSVEKGANYNEQFF. The CDR3 DNA follows: TGCAGCGTTGAGAAGGGGGCCAACTACAATGAGCAGTTCTTC. V gene TRBV29-1 combines with J gene TRBJ2-1, with 7 bases that match TRBD1. Germline loops: CDR1 SQVTM, CDR2 ANQGSEA. The V gene end was trimmed by 3 bases and the J gene end by 3 bases; junction bases not matched to a gene: 5. The CDR3 totals 14 residues.

This clone was seen more than once but under ten times. The chain recombines TRBV7-2 with TRBJ2-1; D not certain. Germline loops: CDR1 SGHTA, CDR2 FQGNSA. With 4 bases removed from V and 9 bases from J, the gap between germline ends came to 10 bases. This CDR3 has 12 residues. The CDR3: CASSSQASEQFF. The CDR3 nucleotides read TGTGCCAGCAGCTCGCAGGCATCTGAGCAGTTCTTC. Drawing the rest from reference TRBV7-2 and TRBJ2-1, the complete variable domain is GAGVSQSPSNKVTEKGKDVELRCDPISGHTALYWYRQSLGQGLEFLIYFQGNSAPDKSGLPSDRFSAERTGGSVSTLTIQRTQQEDSAVYLCASSSQASEQFFGPGTRLTVL.

The chain couples TRBV28 to TRBJ1-5, with 8 bases identical to TRBD1. This CDR3 has 14 amino acids. Germline assignment: CDR1 MDHEN and CDR2 SYDVKM. V lost 5 bases and J lost 7; bases outside the gene matches: 7. The CDR3 coding sequence is TGTGCCAGCAGTGTCAGGGGGCGCAGGCAGCCCCAGCATTTT. Translating gives CASSVRGRRQPQHF.

The V gene is TRBV28, the J gene TRBJ1-4; D uncertain. Trimming stripped 1 base from V and 16 bases from J, with 13 bases between. Germline V gene data show CDR1 as MDHEN and CDR2 as SYDVKM. This CDR3 spans 12 amino acids. CDR3 nucleotides: TGTGCCAGCAGTTTATACCAGGCGCCCTGGTTTTTT. Its translation: CASSLYQAPWFF.

The gene calls are TRBV19 and TRBJ1-5, with D maybe TRBD1 (6 bases). The CDR3 spans 15 residues. Germline assignment: CDR1 LNHDA and CDR2 SQIVND (reference sequence). Trimming stripped 6 bases from V and 2 bases from J, with 14 bases between. CDR3 nucleotides: TGTGCCAGTAGCGCACCGGGACACCGCAATCAGCCCCAGCATTTT. This translates into CASSAPGHRNQPQHF.

V and J are TRBV6-5 and TRBJ2-7; D might be TRBD2 (5 bases). CDR3 length: 12 amino acids. V gave up 6 bases and J gave up 6 bases, with 12 bases separating them. Germline CDR1 MNHEY, CDR2 SVGAGI. CDR3 nucleotide sequence: TGTGCCAGCAGACGGACTTCGGGCGAGCAGTACTTC. Translating gives CASRRTSGEQYF.

This chain links TRBV27 with TRBJ1-2; D is ambiguous. The CDR3 loop spans 15 amino acids. The germline V gene has CDR1 MNHEY and CDR2 SMNVEV (reference sequence). The V end was cut by 3 bases, the J end by 2 bases, with 13 bases between. Written as DNA, the CDR3 is TGTGCCAGCAGTTTGTCAGAACAGAGAAACTATGGCTACACCTTC. Its translation: CASSLSEQRNYGYTF.

The chain couples TRBV5-1 to TRBJ1-3; possible D gene TRBD1, 6 bases. CDR1 and CDR2 (germline): SGHRS, YFSETQ. The CDR3 runs 14 residues. V was trimmed by 7 bases and J by 0 bases, leaving 11 bases between them. As DNA, the CDR3 is TGCGCCAGCGGAGACAGGCACTCTGGAAACACCATATATTTT. Residues: CASGDRHSGNTIYF.

For this clone: Without the conserved terminal phenylalanine or tryptophan, this CDR3 likely stems from a read error. The V gene is TRBV27, the J gene TRBJ2-7, with 9 bases fitting TRBD2. The ends lost 5 bases at V and 0 bases at J; junction bases unmatched: 8. Germline V CDR1 and CDR2: MNHEY, SMNVEV (reference sequence). This CDR3 has 16 amino acids. The CDR3 region has the DNA TGTGCCAGCAGTCCATCAAGCGGGGGGCTCTCCTACGAGCAGTACCTC. Encoded protein: CASSPSSGGLSYEQYL.

The gene calls are TRBV7-8 and TRBJ2-1, with 7 nucleotides matching TRBD2. The V and J ends lost 3 bases and 3 bases, in that order; junction bases with no gene match: 5. The germline V gene has CDR1 SGHVS and CDR2 FQNEAQ. This CDR3 has 15 residues. The CDR3 sequence: CASSFSGAYYNEQFF. The DNA of the CDR3 is TGTGCCAGCAGCTTCAGCGGGGCCTACTACAATGAGCAGTTCTTC.

Worth noting for this clone: The same CDR3 is also encoded by other DNA sequences in this sample. The chain has TRBV6-5 and TRBJ1-4, with D possibly TRBD1 on 6 matching bases. V was trimmed by 2 bases and J by 7 bases, leaving 11 bases between them. Germline CDR1 MNHEY, CDR2 SVGAGI. CDR3 length equals 14 residues. The CDR3 nucleotides are TGTGCCAGCAGTTACGCGGGGGCGGGTGAAAAACTGTTTTTT. It translates to CASSYAGAGEKLFF.

The chain uses TRBV14 and TRBJ2-2, with D possibly TRBD2 on 6 matching bases. V lost 0 bases to trimming and J lost 6 bases, with 14 bases between them. Germline V lookup: CDR1 SGHDN, CDR2 FVKESK. CDR3 length equals 16 residues. The CDR3 protein is CASSQDQLWGAGELFF. CDR3 sequence (DNA): TGTGCCAGCAGCCAAGATCAGCTTTGGGGGGCCGGGGAGCTGTTTTTT.

The genes are TRBV30 and TRBJ2-4, with D hard to call. CDR1 and CDR2 (germline): GTSNPN, SVGIG (reference sequence). This CDR3 is 13 amino acids long. V lost 2 bases and J lost 9, with 14 bases in between. CDR3 coding DNA: TGTGCCTGGAGTTTTCCTACCTCTCGCATTCAGTACTTC. Protein sequence: CAWSFPTSRIQYF.

The chain joins TRBV11-1 to TRBJ2-7; 9 bases align to TRBD1. The ends lost 4 bases at V and 0 bases at J; junction bases unmatched: 1. Germline V gene sequence: CDR1 SGHAT, CDR2 FQDESV (reference sequence). This CDR3 is 14 amino acids long. CDR3 residues: CASSWDRASYEQYF. DNA of the CDR3: TGTGCCAGCAGCTGGGACAGGGCCTCCTACGAGCAGTACTTC.